This TCR beta chain was sequenced during a study of blood T cell repertoires in COVID-19. The CDR3 runs 15 residues. Germline CDR1 MNHEY, CDR2 SMNVEV (reference sequence). V gave up 2 bases and J gave up 5 bases; unmatched junction bases: 5. Authors' methods: Amplification of reference gene primers provided the estimated nucleated cell counts. Method: immunoSEQ multiplex PCR; TCRdb's copy keeps in-frame clones and lacks some. D and trimming come from the DNA, and the V and J calls and clone size come from that table. Among over 30,000 clones, roughly 89% were seen once, and the ten largest hold approximately 13%.

The sequencing sample was made of peripheral blood. The receptor's source is a man aged 65 to 79 with active COVID-19. This chain connects TRBV27 to TRBJ2-2; 7 nucleotides line up with TRBD2. This chain's CDR3 is CASSLERTRTGELFF. CDR3 nucleotides: TGTGCCAGCAGTTTAGAACGGACTAGGACCGGGGAGCTGTTTTTT.